The 29 T cell receptor beta chains listed next were all sequenced from one sample in a study of T cells and Merkel cell carcinoma outcomes. TCRdb's table, derived via immunoSEQ multiplex PCR, lists solely in-frame clones and lacks some. The data hold a few thousand clones, with 70% to 90% observed a single time. Sample: tumor tissue from Merkel cell carcinoma. These receptor sequences come from a human donor with Merkel cell carcinoma.

This clone occurred a few times. The chain couples TRBV9 to TRBJ1-5; TRBD1 is a possible D gene (6 bases). Deletions cut 3 bases from V and 6 bases from J, with 13 bases between. The CDR3 spans 14 residues. Per the germline V gene, CDR1 is SGDLS and CDR2 is YYNGEE. CDR3: CASSDAGGGQPQHF. In nucleotides, the CDR3 is TGTGCCAGCAGCGATGCGGGGGGCGGTCAGCCCCAGCATTTT.

The chain has TRBV18 and TRBJ1-3, with unresolved D. CDR3 size: 13 residues. Germline V gene sequence: CDR1 KGHSH, CDR2 LQKENI. Trimming pared 3 bases from V and 0 bases from J, leaving 3 bases between. The CDR3 DNA follows: TGTGCCAGCTCACCTACCTCTGGAAACACCATATATTTT. Amino acid sequence: CASSPTSGNTIYF.

The sample holds a few counts of this clone. This chain uses TRBV9 with TRBJ1-1; D is ambiguous. This CDR3 is 13 amino acids long. The V gene's germline CDR1 is SGDLS and CDR2 YYNGEE. V shed 5 bases and J shed 1 base, with 9 bases lying between them. In DNA, the CDR3 is TGTGCCAGCAGTCAGCTTTCGAACACTGAAGCTTTCTTT. This sequence encodes CASSQLSNTEAFF.

This sequence joins TRBV18 and TRBJ2-1; no reliable D call. The ends were cut back, 0 bases at V and 8 bases at J, with 17 bases in the middle. From germline, CDR1 is KGHSH and CDR2 LQKENI. This CDR3 comprises 16 residues. This CDR3 is CASSPPSSAGKDEQFF. CDR3 nucleotides: TGTGCCAGCTCACCACCGAGTTCCGCTGGTAAGGATGAGCAGTTCTTC.

This clone has more than one count but fewer than ten. The chain employs TRBV4-2 and TRBJ2-1; no clear D gene. With 0 bases removed from V and 6 bases from J, the gap between germline ends came to 6 bases. The CDR3 runs 13 residues. Germline assignment: CDR1 LGHNA and CDR2 YNFKEQ. The CDR3 sequence is CASSQELINEQFF. Written as DNA, the CDR3 is TGTGCCAGCAGCCAAGAATTGATCAATGAGCAGTTCTTC.

Remarks on this clone: The junction differs from germline at one of its ends, possibly a read error. The rearrangement uses TRBV5-8 and TRBJ1-2; no clear D gene. CDR3 length equals 13 residues. The germline V gene has CDR1 SGHTS and CDR2 YDEGEE. CDR3 region: CASSLAGIYGYTF. Here the CDR3 DNA reads TGTGCCAGCAGTTTGGCGGGCATTTATGGCTACACCTTC. Complete variable domain (other parts from reference TRBV5-8 and TRBJ1-2): EAGVTQSPTHLIKTRGQQATLRCSPISGHTSVYWYQQALGLGLQFLLWYDEGEERNRGNFPPRFSGRQFPNYSSELNVNALELEDSALYLCASSLAGIYGYTFGSGTRLTVV.

A few counts support this clone. The genes are TRBV28 and TRBJ2-2, with TRBD2 matching over 7 bases. The junction had 6 bases not matched to a gene; V was cut back by 4 bases and J by 4 bases. CDR3 length: 15 amino acids. Germline V gene data show CDR1 as MDHEN and CDR2 as SYDVKM. CDR3 protein: CASSWSAGVTGELFF. As DNA, the CDR3 is TGTGCCAGCAGTTGGTCGGCGGGAGTCACCGGGGAGCTGTTTTTT.

To note about this clone: One end of the junction varies from germline; a read error may be responsible. The chain couples TRBV7-9 to TRBJ2-1, with 8 positions matching TRBD1. The CDR3 loop spans 17 amino acids. Germline lookup yields CDR1 SEHNR and CDR2 FQNEAQ (reference sequence). This chain's CDR3 is CANSRQGAVFVGNEQFF. The CDR3 region has the DNA TGTGCCAACAGCCGCCAGGGGGCGGTTTTTGTGGGCAATGAGCAGTTCTTC.

Concerning this clone: Given a much more abundant clone one base away, this may be a read error. The chain joins TRBV4-3 to TRBJ1-4; D is ambiguous. Germline-derived CDR1 and CDR2 are LGHNA and YSLEER. V was cut by 0 bases and J by 4 bases, with 12 bases left in between. The CDR3 consists of 16 residues. CDR3 in DNA: TGCGCCAGCAGCCAAGATGAGTGGGCCCGTAATGAAAAACTGTTTTTT. Translated, it gives CASSQDEWARNEKLFF.

The chain combines TRBV18 with TRBJ2-7; D is uncertain. The CDR3 has 13 residues. CDR1 and CDR2 (germline): KGHSH, LQKENI. With 4 bases removed from V and 3 bases from J, the gap between germline ends came to 10 bases. As DNA, the CDR3 is TGTGCCAGCTCACGTGAGACAAGCTACGAGCAGTACTTC. Its translation is CASSRETSYEQYF.

The rearrangement links TRBV6-5 to TRBJ1-2; D is uncertain. This CDR3 spans 14 amino acids. Trimming shortened V by 4 bases and J by 7 bases, and 16 bases separated the two germline ends. CDR1 is MNHEY and CDR2 is SVGAGI in the germline V gene. DNA for the CDR3: TGTGCCAGCAGTTGGTCAGGAAGCTGGTCTGGCTACACCTTC. As protein: CASSWSGSWSGYTF.

The rearrangement uses TRBV27 and TRBJ2-1; 13 nucleotides align to TRBD2. The CDR3 has 16 amino acids. Germline V gene data show CDR1 as MNHEY and CDR2 as SMNVEV (reference sequence). With 8 bases clipped from V and 0 bases from J, the junction kept 4 bases outside the gene matches. CDR3 sequence (DNA): TGTGCCAGCCTCCGGACTAGCGGGAGCTCCTACAATGAGCAGTTCTTC. Translating gives CASLRTSGSSYNEQFF.

The chain has TRBV5-4 and TRBJ2-2; a weak D match, TRBD1 (5 bases). V was shortened by 0 bases and J by 0 bases, with 12 bases between the two germline ends. This CDR3 has 17 residues. CDR1 is SGHNT and CDR2 is YYREEE in the germline V gene (reference sequence). The CDR3 DNA reads TGTGCCAGCAGCTTGGACATTGGGGCCTCGAACACCGGGGAGCTGTTTTTT. Amino acids: CASSLDIGASNTGELFF.

The rearrangement joins TRBV6-6 to TRBJ2-3; no definite D call. Trimming cost V 7 bases and J 2 bases, with 7 bases left between them. The CDR3 sequence is 12 residues long. Germline CDR1 MNHNY, CDR2 SVGAGI (reference sequence). The CDR3 region is CASTGYTDTQYF. In DNA form, the CDR3 reads TGTGCCAGCACCGGATACACAGATACGCAGTATTTT.

The gene calls are TRBV4-1 and TRBJ2-3; 16 nucleotides match TRBD2. V shed 2 bases, J shed 0 bases, and the junction held 11 bases outside the gene matches. The CDR3 extends over 21 amino acids. Germline CDR1 MGHRA, CDR2 YSYEKL. Here the CDR3 reads CASSQFSIGTSGGASTDTQYF. The CDR3 coding sequence is TGCGCCAGCAGCCAATTCTCAATAGGGACTAGCGGGGGGGCTAGCACAGATACGCAGTATTTT.

This sequence joins TRBV9 and TRBJ2-3; 14 bases fit TRBD2. V was clipped by 0 bases and J by 5 bases; unmatched bases: 5. Germline CDR1 is SGDLS and CDR2 is YYNGEE. The CDR3 totals 17 residues. The CDR3 bases are TGTGCCAGCAGCGTAGAGGGACTAGCGGGAGTGAGAGATACGCAGTATTTT. Residues: CASSVEGLAGVRDTQYF.

This rearrangement joins TRBV27 to TRBJ1-1; D unresolved. V shed 3 bases and J shed 4 bases, with 9 bases lying between them. The CDR3 length is 13 residues. Germline V gene sequence: CDR1 MNHEY, CDR2 SMNVEV (reference sequence). The CDR3 nucleotides read TGTGCCAGCAGTTTGGTTGGGAGCACTGAAGCTTTCTTT. Translation: CASSLVGSTEAFF.

The chain recombines TRBV28 with TRBJ2-5; D is ambiguous. V was shortened by 6 bases and J by 5 bases, with 7 bases between the two germline ends. Germline loops: CDR1 MDHEN, CDR2 SYDVKM. The CDR3 sequence is 11 residues long. This chain's CDR3 is CASRKGETQYF. The CDR3 nucleotides are TGTGCCAGCAGGAAAGGGGAGACCCAGTACTTC. The full variable domain, with the rest looked up from reference TRBV28 and TRBJ2-5, is DVKVTQSSRYLVKRTGEKVFLECVQDMDHENMFWYRQDPGLGLRLIYFSYDVKMKEKGDIPEGYSVSREKKERFSLILESASTNQTSMYLCASRKGETQYFGPGTRLLVL.

The chain joins TRBV25-1 to TRBJ1-1; D is possibly TRBD1 (5 bases). V lost 2 bases, J lost 0 bases, and 10 bases lay in between. This CDR3 is 15 amino acids long. CDR1 and CDR2 from the germline V gene are MGHDK and SYGVNS. The CDR3 region has the DNA TGTGCCAGCAGTGAAACAGGAGGGTTGAACACTGAAGCTTTCTTT. Translating it yields CASSETGGLNTEAFF.

V gene TRBV5-5 combines with J gene TRBJ1-5; no definite D call. CDR1 and CDR2 (germline): SGHKS, YYEKEE (reference sequence). The CDR3 is 16 residues long. The ends were cut back, 1 base at V and 2 bases at J, with 13 bases in the middle. The CDR3 spells CASSLRPAGGNQPQHF. For the CDR3, the DNA is TGTGCCAGCAGCTTGAGACCGGCCGGAGGCAATCAGCCCCAGCATTTT.

The rearrangement uses TRBV6-5 and TRBJ1-2; 7 positions agree with TRBD1. CDR1 and CDR2 from the germline V gene are MNHEY and SVGAGI. This CDR3 spans 15 amino acids. V shed 4 bases and J 5 bases; nucleotides not matched to a gene: 10. This CDR3 reads CASSLSTGTIYGYTF. In DNA form, the CDR3 reads TGTGCCAGCAGTTTGTCGACAGGGACCATTTATGGCTACACCTTC.

This clone was recorded a few times. The rearrangement links TRBV5-4 to TRBJ2-1, with TRBD1 identical over 7 bases. The CDR3 is 13 residues long. Germline CDR1 and CDR2: SGHNT and YYREEE (reference sequence). Losses at the gene ends were 7 bases for V and 4 bases for J; bases not matched to a gene: 5. The DNA for the CDR3 is TGTGCCAGCGCCGGGACAGATTACAATGAGCAGTTCTTC. Its protein is CASAGTDYNEQFF.

The chain employs TRBV28 and TRBJ2-7, with a possible D match to TRBD2 (5 bases). Trimming took off 3 bases at V and 7 bases at J, with 22 bases between the two ends. CDR1 is MDHEN and CDR2 is SYDVKM in the germline V gene. The CDR3 loop spans 16 amino acids. CDR3 nucleotide sequence: TGTGCCAGCAGTTTTCTGGGCGGGCAGGCCCTAGGGGAGCAGTACTTC. Protein product: CASSFLGGQALGEQYF.

This clone was picked up one time. V is TRBV28 and J is TRBJ1-4, with 9 bases lining up with TRBD1. Germline lookup yields CDR1 MDHEN and CDR2 SYDVKM. The CDR3 loop spans 16 amino acids. Trimming at V came to 3 bases and at J to 8 bases, leaving 10 bases not matched to a gene. CDR3 sequence (DNA): TGTGCCAGCAGTTTCTCCTACAGGGGGCTGCGGGAAAAACTGTTTTTT. Its protein product is CASSFSYRGLREKLFF.

CDR3 loop: CASSAEFRALHF. CDR3 sequence (DNA): TGTGCCAGCAGCGCGGAATTTCGAGCCCTCCACTTT. V gene TRBV7-8 combines with J gene TRBJ1-6; D gene uncertain. Trimming stripped 5 bases from V and 14 bases from J, with 13 bases between. The germline CDR1 and CDR2 sequences are SGHVS and FQNEAQ. The CDR3 totals 12 residues.

The V gene is TRBV27, the J gene TRBJ2-7; TRBD1 matches 7 bases. Germline V gene sequence: CDR1 MNHEY, CDR2 SMNVEV (reference sequence). This CDR3 has 18 residues. Losses at the gene ends were 0 bases for V and 0 bases for J; bases not matched to a gene: 11. CDR3 nucleotides: TGTGCCAGCAGTTTATCCAGGCAAACCAGGGGGTACTCCTACGAGCAGTACTTC. It translates to CASSLSRQTRGYSYEQYF.

As for this clone: This specimen includes other DNA sequences encoding the same CDR3. CDR3 bases: TGCGCCAGCAGCTCCAGGGGGCGGAACACCGGGGAGCTGTTTTTT. Encoded protein: CASSSRGRNTGELFF. The V call is TRBV5-1, the J call TRBJ2-2; TRBD1 matches at 8 bases. Germline V gene data show CDR1 as SGHRS and CDR2 as YFSETQ. The CDR3 has 15 amino acids. The junction had 2 bases not matched to a gene; V was cut back by 3 bases and J by 1 base. Full variable domain (rest looked up from reference TRBV5-1 and TRBJ2-2): KAGVTQTPRYLIKTRGQQVTLSCSPISGHRSVSWYQQTPGQGLQFLFEYFSETQRNKGNFPGRFSGRQFSNSRSEMNVSTLELGDSALYLCASSSRGRNTGELFFGEGSRLTVL.

The CDR3 DNA is TGTGCCAGCAGCTTTTCCCTAGCAATAGAGACCCAGTACTTC. Residues: CASSFSLAIETQYF. The chain links TRBV7-9 to TRBJ2-5; possible D gene TRBD2, 5 bases. Germline V gene lookup returns CDR1 SEHNR and CDR2 FQNEAQ (reference sequence). V shed 3 bases and J shed 4 bases, with 12 bases lying between them. The CDR3 extends over 14 amino acids. Looking up the rest from reference TRBV7-9 and TRBJ2-5 gives the full variable domain: DTGVSQNPRHKITKRGQNVTFRCDPISEHNRLYWYRQTLGQGPEFLTYFQNEAQLEKSRLLSDRFSAERPKGSFSTLEIQRTEQGDSAMYLCASSFSLAIETQYFGPGTRLLVL.

The chain employs TRBV7-2 and TRBJ2-7; D might be TRBD1 (5 bases). Trimming took 3 bases from V and 6 from J, leaving 9 bases between them. The CDR3 covers 12 residues. Germline loops: CDR1 SGHTA, CDR2 FQGNSA. DNA for the CDR3: TGTGCCAGCAGCTTCACAGGACCCGAGCAGTACTTC. It translates to CASSFTGPEQYF.